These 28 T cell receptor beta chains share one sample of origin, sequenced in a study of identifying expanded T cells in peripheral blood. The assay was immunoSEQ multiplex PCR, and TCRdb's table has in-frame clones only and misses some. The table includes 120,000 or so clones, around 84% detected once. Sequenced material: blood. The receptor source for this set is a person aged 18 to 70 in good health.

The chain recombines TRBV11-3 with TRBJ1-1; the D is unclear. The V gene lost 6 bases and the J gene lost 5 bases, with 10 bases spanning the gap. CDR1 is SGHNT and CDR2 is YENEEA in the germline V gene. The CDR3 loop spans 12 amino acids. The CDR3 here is CASSLGPTEAFF. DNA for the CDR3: TGTGCCAGCAGTCTCGGGCCTACTGAAGCTTTCTTT.

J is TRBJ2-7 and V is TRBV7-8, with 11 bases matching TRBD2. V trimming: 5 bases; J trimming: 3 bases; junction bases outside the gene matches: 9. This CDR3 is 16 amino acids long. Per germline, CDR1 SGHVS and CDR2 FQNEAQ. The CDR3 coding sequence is TGTGCCAGCAGCCCATACAGGCTAGCGGGGGGCTACGAGCAGTACTTC. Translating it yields CASSPYRLAGGYEQYF.

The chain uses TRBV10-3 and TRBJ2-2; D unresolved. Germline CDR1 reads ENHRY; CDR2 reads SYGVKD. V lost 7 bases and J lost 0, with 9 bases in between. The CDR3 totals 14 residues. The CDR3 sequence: CAIKGDPNTGELFF. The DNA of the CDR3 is TGTGCCATCAAAGGCGACCCGAACACCGGGGAGCTGTTTTTT.

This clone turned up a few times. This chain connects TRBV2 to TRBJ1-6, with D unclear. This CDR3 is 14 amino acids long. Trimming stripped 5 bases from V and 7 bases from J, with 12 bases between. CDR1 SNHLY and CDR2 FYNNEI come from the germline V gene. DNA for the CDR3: TGTGCCAGCAGTCCCCGGGGAGGGAATTCACCCCTCCACTTT. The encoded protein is CASSPRGGNSPLHF.

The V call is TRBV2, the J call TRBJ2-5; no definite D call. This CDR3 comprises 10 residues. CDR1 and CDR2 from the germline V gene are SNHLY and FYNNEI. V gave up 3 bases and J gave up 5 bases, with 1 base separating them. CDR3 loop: CASSDETQYF. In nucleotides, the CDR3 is TGTGCCAGCAGTGACGAGACCCAGTACTTC.

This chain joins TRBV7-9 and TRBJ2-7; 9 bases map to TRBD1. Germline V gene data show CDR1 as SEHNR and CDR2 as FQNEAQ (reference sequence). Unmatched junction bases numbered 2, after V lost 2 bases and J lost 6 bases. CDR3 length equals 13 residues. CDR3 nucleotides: TGTGCCAGCAGCTTATACAGGGGGCGCGAGCAGTACTTC. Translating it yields CASSLYRGREQYF. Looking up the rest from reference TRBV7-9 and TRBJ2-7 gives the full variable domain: DTGVSQNPRHKITKRGQNVTFRCDPISEHNRLYWYRQTLGQGPEFLTYFQNEAQLEKSRLLSDRFSAERPKGSFSTLEIQRTEQGDSAMYLCASSLYRGREQYFGPGTRLTVT.

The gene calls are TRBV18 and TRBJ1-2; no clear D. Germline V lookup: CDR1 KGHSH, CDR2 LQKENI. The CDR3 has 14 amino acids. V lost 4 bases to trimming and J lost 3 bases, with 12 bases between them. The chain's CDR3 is CASSRTREDYGYTF. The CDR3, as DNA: TGTGCCAGCTCACGAACCCGGGAAGACTATGGCTACACCTTC.

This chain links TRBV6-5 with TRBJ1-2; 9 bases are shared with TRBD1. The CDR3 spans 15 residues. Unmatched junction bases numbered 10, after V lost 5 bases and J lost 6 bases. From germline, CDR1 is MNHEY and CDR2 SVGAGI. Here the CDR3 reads CASSLTGGDYDGYTF. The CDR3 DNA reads TGTGCCAGCAGTCTAACAGGGGGCGATTATGATGGCTACACCTTC.

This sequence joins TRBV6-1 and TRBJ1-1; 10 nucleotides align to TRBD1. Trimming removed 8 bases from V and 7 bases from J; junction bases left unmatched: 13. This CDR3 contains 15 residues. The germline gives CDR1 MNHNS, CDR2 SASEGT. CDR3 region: CASYRGTGAVDEAFF. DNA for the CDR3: TGTGCCAGCTATAGGGGGACAGGGGCGGTAGATGAAGCTTTCTTT.

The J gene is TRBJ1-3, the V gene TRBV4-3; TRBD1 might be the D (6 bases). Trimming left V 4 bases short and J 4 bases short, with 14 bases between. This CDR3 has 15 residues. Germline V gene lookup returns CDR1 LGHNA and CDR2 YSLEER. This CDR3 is CASSRATGRGNTIYF. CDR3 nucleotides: TGCGCCAGCAGCCGAGCCACAGGGCGAGGAAACACCATATATTTT.

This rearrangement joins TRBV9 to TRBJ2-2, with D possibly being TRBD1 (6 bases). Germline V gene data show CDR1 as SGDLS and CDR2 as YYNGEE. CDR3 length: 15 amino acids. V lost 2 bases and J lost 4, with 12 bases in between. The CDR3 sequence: CASSVLDSVTGELFF. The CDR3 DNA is TGTGCCAGCAGCGTCCTGGACAGTGTCACCGGGGAGCTGTTTTTT.

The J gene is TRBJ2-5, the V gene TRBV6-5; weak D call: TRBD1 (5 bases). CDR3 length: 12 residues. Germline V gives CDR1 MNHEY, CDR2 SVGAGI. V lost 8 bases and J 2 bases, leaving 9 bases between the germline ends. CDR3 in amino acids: CASGAVQETQYF. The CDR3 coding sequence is TGTGCCAGCGGGGCGGTTCAAGAGACCCAGTACTTC.

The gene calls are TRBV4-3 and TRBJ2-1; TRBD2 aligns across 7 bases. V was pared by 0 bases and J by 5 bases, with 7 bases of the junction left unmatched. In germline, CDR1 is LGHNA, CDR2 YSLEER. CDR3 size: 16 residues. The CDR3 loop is CASSQDISAGNNEQFF. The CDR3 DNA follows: TGCGCCAGCAGCCAAGATATCTCAGCGGGGAACAATGAGCAGTTCTTC.

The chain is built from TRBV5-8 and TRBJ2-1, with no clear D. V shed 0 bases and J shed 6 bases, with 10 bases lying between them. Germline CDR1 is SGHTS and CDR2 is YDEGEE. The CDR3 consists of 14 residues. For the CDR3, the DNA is TGTGCCAGCAGCTTGGTAGACTCCATCAATGAGCAGTTCTTC. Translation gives CASSLVDSINEQFF.

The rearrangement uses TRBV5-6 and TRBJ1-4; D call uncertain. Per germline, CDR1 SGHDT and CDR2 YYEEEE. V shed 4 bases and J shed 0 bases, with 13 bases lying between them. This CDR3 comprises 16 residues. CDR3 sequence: CASSLGLSATNEKLFF. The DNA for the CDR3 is TGTGCCAGCAGCCTCGGGCTGTCTGCAACTAATGAAAAACTGTTTTTT.

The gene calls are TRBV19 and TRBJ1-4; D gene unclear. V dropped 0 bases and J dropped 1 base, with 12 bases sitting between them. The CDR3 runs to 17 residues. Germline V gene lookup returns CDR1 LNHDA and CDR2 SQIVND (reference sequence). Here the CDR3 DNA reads TGTGCCAGTAGTATAGAAGTGCGGACGGTAACTAATGAAAAACTGTTTTTT. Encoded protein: CASSIEVRTVTNEKLFF.

The DNA for the CDR3 is TGTGCCAGCGGGCAGATGGGGATACTCTACGAGCAGTACTTC. It yields the protein CASGQMGILYEQYF. This chain links TRBV6-5 with TRBJ2-7; D is ambiguous. The CDR3 extends over 14 amino acids. V shed 8 bases and J shed 3 bases, with 17 bases lying between them. The germline V gene encodes CDR1 MNHEY and CDR2 SVGAGI.

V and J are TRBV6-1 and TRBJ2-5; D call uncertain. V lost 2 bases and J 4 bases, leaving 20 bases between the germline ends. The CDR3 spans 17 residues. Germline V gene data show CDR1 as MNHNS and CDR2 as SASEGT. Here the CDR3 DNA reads TGTGCCAGCAGTGAAAGGGCAGGCGTCTGGCGGATAGAGACCCAGTACTTC. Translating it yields CASSERAGVWRIETQYF.

The CDR3 DNA follows: TGTGCCAGCACCACTTGGGAGAGTCGTGCTGGCAATGAGCAGTTCTTC. Translation: CASTTWESRAGNEQFF. The chain employs TRBV7-2 and TRBJ2-1; D is perhaps TRBD2 (5 bases). CDR1 is SGHTA, CDR2 FQGNSA, per germline. The CDR3 loop spans 16 amino acids. Trimming took 7 bases from V and 6 from J, leaving 22 bases between them.

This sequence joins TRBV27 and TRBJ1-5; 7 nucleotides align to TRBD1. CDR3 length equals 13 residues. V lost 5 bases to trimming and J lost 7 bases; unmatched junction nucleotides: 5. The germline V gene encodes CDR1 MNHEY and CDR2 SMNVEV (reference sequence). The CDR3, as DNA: TGTGCCAGCAGTCGACAGGGATACCAGCCCCAGCATTTT. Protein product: CASSRQGYQPQHF.

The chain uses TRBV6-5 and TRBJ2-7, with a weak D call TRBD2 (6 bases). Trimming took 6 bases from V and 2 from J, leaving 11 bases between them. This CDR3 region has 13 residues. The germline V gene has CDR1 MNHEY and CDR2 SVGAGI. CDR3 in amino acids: CASSPRGTYEQYF. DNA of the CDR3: TGTGCCAGCAGCCCCCGGGGGACCTACGAGCAGTACTTC.

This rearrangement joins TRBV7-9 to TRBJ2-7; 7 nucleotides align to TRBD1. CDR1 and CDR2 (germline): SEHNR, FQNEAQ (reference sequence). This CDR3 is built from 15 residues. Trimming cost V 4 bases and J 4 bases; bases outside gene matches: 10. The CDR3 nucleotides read TGTGCCAGCAGCTCCCACCGGGACAGCACTTACGAGCAGTACTTC. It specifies CASSSHRDSTYEQYF.

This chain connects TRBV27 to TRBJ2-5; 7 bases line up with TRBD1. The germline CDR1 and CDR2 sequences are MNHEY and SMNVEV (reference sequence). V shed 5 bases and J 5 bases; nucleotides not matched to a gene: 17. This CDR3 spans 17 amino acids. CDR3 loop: CASSPFGGQDLWETQYF. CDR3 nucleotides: TGTGCCAGCAGTCCGTTCGGAGGACAGGACCTTTGGGAGACCCAGTACTTC.

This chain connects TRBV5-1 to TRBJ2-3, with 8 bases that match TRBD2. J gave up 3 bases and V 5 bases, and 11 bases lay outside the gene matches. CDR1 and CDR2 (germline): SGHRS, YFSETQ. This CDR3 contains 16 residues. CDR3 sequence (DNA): TGCGCCAGCAGACGATGGGCGGGGGGCCAAACAGATACGCAGTATTTT. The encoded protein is CASRRWAGGQTDTQYF.

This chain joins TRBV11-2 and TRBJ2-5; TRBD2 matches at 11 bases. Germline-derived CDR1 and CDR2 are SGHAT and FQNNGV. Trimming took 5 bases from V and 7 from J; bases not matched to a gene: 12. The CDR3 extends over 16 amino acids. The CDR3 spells CASSAQTSGAPGTQYF. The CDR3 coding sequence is TGTGCCAGCAGCGCCCAGACTAGCGGGGCCCCCGGGACCCAGTACTTC. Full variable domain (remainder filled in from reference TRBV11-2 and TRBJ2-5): EAGVAQSPRYKIIEKRQSVAFWCNPISGHATLYWYQQILGQGPKLLIQFQNNGVVDDSQLPKDRFSAERLKGVDSTLKIQPAKLEDSAVYLCASSAQTSGAPGTQYFGPGTRLLVL.

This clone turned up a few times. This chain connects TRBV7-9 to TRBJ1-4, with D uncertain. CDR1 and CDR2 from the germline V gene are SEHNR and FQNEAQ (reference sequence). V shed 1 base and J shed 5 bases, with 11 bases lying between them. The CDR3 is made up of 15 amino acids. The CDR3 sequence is CASSLVFLGNEKLFF. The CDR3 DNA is TGTGCCAGCAGCTTAGTATTCTTGGGCAATGAAAAACTGTTTTTT.

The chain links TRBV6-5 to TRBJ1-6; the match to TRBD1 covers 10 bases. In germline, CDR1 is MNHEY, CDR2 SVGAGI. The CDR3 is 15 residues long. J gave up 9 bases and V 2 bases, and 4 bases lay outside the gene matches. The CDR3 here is CASSYGQGGGSPLHF. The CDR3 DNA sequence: TGTGCCAGCAGTTACGGACAGGGGGGTGGTTCACCCCTCCACTTT.

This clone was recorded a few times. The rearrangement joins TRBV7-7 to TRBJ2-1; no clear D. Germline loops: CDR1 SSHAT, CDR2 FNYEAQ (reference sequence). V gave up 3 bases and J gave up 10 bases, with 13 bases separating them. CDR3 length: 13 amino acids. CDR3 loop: CASSFSGVKEQFF. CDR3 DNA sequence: TGTGCCAGCAGCTTCTCCGGAGTAAAAGAGCAGTTCTTC.